The 10 T cell receptor beta chains presented below share a single source sample, sequenced in a study of T cell responses to AZD1222 COVID-19 vaccine. The table came from immunoSEQ multiplex PCR; TCRdb's copy has only in-frame clones and leaves some out. This sample has about 170,000 clones, with over 85% found just once. The specimen was peripheral blood, collected on day 0 of AZD1222 vaccination. All receptors derive from an adult in good health.

This clone showed up just a few times. The CDR3 sequence is CASSPGGTGRFGNTIYF. The CDR3 DNA reads TGTGCCAGCTCACCAGGAGGGACAGGGAGATTTGGAAACACCATATATTTT. The J gene is TRBJ1-3, the V gene TRBV18, with 9 bases lining up with TRBD1. V lost 2 bases to trimming and J lost 3 bases; unmatched junction nucleotides: 8. CDR3 length equals 17 residues. Germline CDR1 KGHSH, CDR2 LQKENI.

This rearrangement joins TRBV10-3 to TRBJ1-5; 7 bases align to TRBD1. The germline V gene has CDR1 ENHRY and CDR2 SYGVKD. V trimming: 4 bases; J trimming: 5 bases; junction bases outside the gene matches: 2. This CDR3 contains 13 residues. The CDR3, as DNA: TGTGCCATCAGTGCAACAGGGGATCAGCCCCAGCATTTT. This translates into CAISATGDQPQHF.

This clone has only one observation. The sample has other DNA sequences that encode this CDR3 too. This chain connects TRBV27 to TRBJ1-1, with D possibly TRBD1 on 5 matching bases. Trimming stripped 0 bases from V and 4 bases from J, with 12 bases between. CDR3 length: 15 amino acids. The germline CDR1 and CDR2 sequences are MNHEY and SMNVEV (reference sequence). As DNA, the CDR3 is TGTGCCAGCAGTTTATCGGGGGGGTTGGGCACTGAAGCTTTCTTT. It encodes CASSLSGGLGTEAFF.

This clone was counted once. The sample contains more than one DNA sequence encoding this CDR3. The chain joins TRBV20-1 to TRBJ1-2; D not resolved. This CDR3 has 11 amino acids. Germline CDR1 reads DFQATT; CDR2 reads SNEGSKA (reference sequence). V was shortened by 5 bases and J by 5 bases, with 9 bases between the two germline ends. CDR3 DNA sequence: TGCAGTGCTTTTCTACAATATGGCTACACCTTC. It specifies CSAFLQYGYTF.

This rearrangement joins TRBV7-3 to TRBJ2-2; 8 nucleotides align to TRBD2. The CDR3 is 15 amino acids. Germline CDR1 and CDR2: SGHTA and FQGTGA. The junction had 4 bases not matched to a gene; V was cut back by 6 bases and J by 1 base. This CDR3 reads CASSTGTRNTGELFF. In DNA, the CDR3 is TGTGCCAGCAGTACCGGGACTAGGAACACCGGGGAGCTGTTTTTT.

The table lists this clone with a count of one. V usage is TRBV21-1 and J usage is TRBJ2-2. TRBV21-1 is a listed pseudogene. The length of the CDR3 is 18 residues. CDR3 DNA sequence: TGTGCCAGCAGCTCCCTGGAGGCAGGGCCCGGGAACTTCGGGGAGCTGTTTTTT. Translated, it gives CASSSLEAGPGNFGELFF.

V is TRBV5-1 and J is TRBJ1-2; D unclear. Germline V gene lookup returns CDR1 SGHRS and CDR2 YFSETQ. Trimming took off 3 bases at V and 2 bases at J, with 14 bases between the two ends. This CDR3 has 15 residues. DNA for the CDR3: TGCGCCAGCAGCTCCAGTCCCAGTTTCAACTATGGCTACACCTTC. This translates into CASSSSPSFNYGYTF.

In its sample, this clone was seen once. This rearrangement joins TRBV5-4 to TRBJ2-3, with 10 bases that match TRBD2. The CDR3 spans 16 residues. The junction had 4 bases not matched to a gene; V was cut back by 2 bases and J by 1 base. CDR1 and CDR2 from the germline V gene are SGHNT and YYREEE (reference sequence). CDR3 in DNA: TGTGCCAGCAGCTTTAGGCTAGCGGGGGGCACAGATACGCAGTATTTT. Its protein product is CASSFRLAGGTDTQYF.

This chain connects TRBV5-1 to TRBJ1-1; weak D call: TRBD1 (6 bases). This CDR3 region has 12 residues. The V gene lost 2 bases and the J gene lost 11 bases, with 13 bases spanning the gap. Germline CDR1 is SGHRS and CDR2 is YFSETQ. CDR3 in amino acids: CASSLGGEMAFF. CDR3 DNA sequence: TGCGCCAGCAGCTTAGGGGGAGAGATGGCTTTCTTT.

This clone was detected once. The chain links TRBV7-9 to TRBJ1-4, with D hard to call. Trimming pared 5 bases from V and 7 bases from J, leaving 8 bases between. Germline loops: CDR1 SEHNR, CDR2 FQNEAQ (reference sequence). The CDR3 sequence is 12 residues long. This chain's CDR3 is CASSPWSEKLFF. The CDR3 bases are TGTGCCAGCAGCCCTTGGAGTGAAAAACTGTTTTTT.